This is a list of T cell receptor beta chains from one sample in a study of CD8+CD57+ T cells in acquired aplastic anemia. TCRdb re-analysed the reads in MiXCR, keeping a single row per CDR3 protein. The table lists about 210,000 distinct CDR3 sequences, around 63% of them singletons. Input material: sorted CD4+, CD8+, or CD8+CD57+ T cells (not recorded which) from PBMCs. These receptors originate from a human donor in good health. Each CDR3 is given without its conserved first and last residue. Each record gives: V gene, J gene, clone size, CDR3 protein. Not all rows give a size; the values are once, few, many and, for expanded clones, a class.

>TRBV29-1|TRBJ1-2|once
SVVTETYGYT
>TRBV2|TRBJ2-1|-
ASRAGTGVYNEQF
>TRBV29-1|TRBJ1-1|few
SVGQGGGSGAF
>TRBV7-3|TRBJ1-5|-
ASSLTCQH
>TRBV7-8|TRBJ1-2|-
ARGDRETDGYT
>TRBV9|TRBJ2-5|many
ASSGGKETQY
>TRBV9|TRBJ2-1|many
ASSVDGTRGALYNEQF
>TRBV27|TRBJ2-7|many
ASSPYGTALYEQY
>TRBV25-1|TRBJ2-1|-
ASSGRGPYSYNEQF
>TRBV20-1|TRBJ2-2|-
SASEGDWAGELF
>TRBV19|TRBJ1-5|-
ASSIRELWKPQH
>TRBV12-3/TRBV12-4|TRBJ1-5|-
ASSFRGDQPQH
>TRBV2|TRBJ2-7|-
ASRGELGSEQY
>TRBV7-3|TRBJ2-7|-
ASSPLDGSYEQY
>TRBV20-1|TRBJ1-1|once
SASNLQGLNTEAF
>TRBV10-3|TRBJ1-4|-
AISQDNEKLF
>TRBV19|TRBJ1-1|-
ASSIGTVNTEAF
>TRBV7-3|TRBJ1-1|once
ASSLSSGSYVTEAF
>TRBV7-9|TRBJ2-1|-
ASSSLAGGRVLQF
>TRBV20-1|TRBJ2-3|-
SARALVAGVRAQY
>TRBV25-1|TRBJ1-1|few
ASSERGRMNTEAF
>TRBV15|TRBJ1-3|many
ATSSGLGTIY
>TRBV7-9|TRBJ1-2|once
ASSLVQGGDGYT
>TRBV7-2|TRBJ2-7|-
ASSNRQGAREQY
>TRBV7-9|TRBJ2-7|-
ASSSQGRGPSYEQY
>TRBV19|TRBJ1-5|many
ASSSPPGTGYNQPQH
>TRBV19|TRBJ1-6|-
ASSSTGYTYNSPLH
>TRBV10-2|TRBJ2-3|-
ASSDWSSGDTQY
>TRBV12-3/TRBV12-4|TRBJ2-2|-
ASSQTGRGELF
>TRBV20-1|TRBJ2-7|once
SADDTSPYEQY
>TRBV20-1|TRBJ2-1|few
SARYNEQF
>TRBV28|TRBJ1-2|-
ASSLYAVSVDYT
>TRBV20-1|TRBJ2-7|once
SAREASGGGYEQY
>TRBV20-1|TRBJ2-6|-
SAQGRYRALEGANVLT
>TRBV20-1|TRBJ2-1|-
SALSETGNFNEQF
>TRBV20-1|TRBJ1-1|-
SAARPHTEAF
>TRBV7-8|TRBJ2-3|once
ASSLVTSGDTQY
>TRBV7-9|TRBJ2-7|-
ASSLQGQGSHEQY
>TRBV20-1|TRBJ2-6|once
SAPHRESGANVLT
>TRBV20-1|TRBJ2-7|-
SARLAGGAYEQY
>TRBV29-1|TRBJ2-7|many
SVGDNSYEQY
>TRBV24-1|TRBJ2-7|many
ATSAWTGGYYEQY
>TRBV20-1|TRBJ2-6|many
SATPSEISGANVLT
>TRBV2|TRBJ1-2|few
ASSDWGGVGYT
>TRBV7-3|TRBJ2-7|-
ASSLGAGGDEQY
>TRBV7-9|TRBJ2-7|-
ASSFRDRGREQY
>TRBV9|TRBJ1-6|few
ASSASPTLVDSPLH
>TRBV12-3/TRBV12-4|TRBJ1-2|-
ASREGDGYT
>TRBV5-6|TRBJ2-1|-
ASSQTSGGPYSYNEQF
>TRBV10-3|TRBJ1-6|few
AIRPTGDNSPLH
>TRBV7-3|TRBJ2-7|-
ASSLRGGGTDEQY
>TRBV5-1|TRBJ1-1|-
ASSLGTGIISFSDTEAF